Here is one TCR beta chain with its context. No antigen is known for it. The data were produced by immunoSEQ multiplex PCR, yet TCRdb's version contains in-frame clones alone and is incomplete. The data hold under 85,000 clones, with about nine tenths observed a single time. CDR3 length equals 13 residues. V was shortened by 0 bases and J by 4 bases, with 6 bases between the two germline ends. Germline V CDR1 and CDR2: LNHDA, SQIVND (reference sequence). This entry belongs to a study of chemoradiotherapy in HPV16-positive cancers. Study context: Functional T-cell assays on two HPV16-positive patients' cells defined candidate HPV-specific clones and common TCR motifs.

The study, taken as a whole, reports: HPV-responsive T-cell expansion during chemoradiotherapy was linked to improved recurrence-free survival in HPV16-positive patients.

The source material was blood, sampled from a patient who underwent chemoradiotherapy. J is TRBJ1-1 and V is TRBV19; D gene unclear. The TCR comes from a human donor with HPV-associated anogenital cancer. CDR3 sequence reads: CASSIEWSTEAFF. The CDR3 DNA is TGTGCCAGTAGTATAGAGTGGAGCACTGAAGCTTTCTTT.